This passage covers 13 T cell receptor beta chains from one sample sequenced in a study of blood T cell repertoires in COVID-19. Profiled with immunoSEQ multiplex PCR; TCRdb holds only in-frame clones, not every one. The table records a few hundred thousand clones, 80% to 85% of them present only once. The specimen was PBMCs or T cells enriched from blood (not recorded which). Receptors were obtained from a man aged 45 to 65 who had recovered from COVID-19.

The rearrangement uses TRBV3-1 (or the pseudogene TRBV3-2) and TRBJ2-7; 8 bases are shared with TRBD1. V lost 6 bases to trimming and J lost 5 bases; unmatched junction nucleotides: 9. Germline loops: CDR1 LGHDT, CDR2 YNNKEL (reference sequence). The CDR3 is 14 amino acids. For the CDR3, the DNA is TGTGCCAGCAGGCGAGGACAGGGAAGCAACGAGCAGTACTTC. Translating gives CASRRGQGSNEQYF.

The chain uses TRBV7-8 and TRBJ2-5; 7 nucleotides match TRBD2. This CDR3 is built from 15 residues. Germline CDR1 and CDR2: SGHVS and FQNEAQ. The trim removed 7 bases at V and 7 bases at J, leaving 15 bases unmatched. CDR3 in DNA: TGTGCCAGCACCCCTAGCGGTCGACCCGAAGGGACCCAGTACTTC. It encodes CASTPSGRPEGTQYF. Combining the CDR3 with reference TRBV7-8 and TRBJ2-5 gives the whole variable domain GAGVSQSPRYKVAKRGQDVALRCDPISGHVSLFWYQQALGQGPEFLTYFQNEAQLDKSGLPSDRFFAERPEGSVSTLKIQRTQQEDSAVYLCASTPSGRPEGTQYFGPGTRLLVL.

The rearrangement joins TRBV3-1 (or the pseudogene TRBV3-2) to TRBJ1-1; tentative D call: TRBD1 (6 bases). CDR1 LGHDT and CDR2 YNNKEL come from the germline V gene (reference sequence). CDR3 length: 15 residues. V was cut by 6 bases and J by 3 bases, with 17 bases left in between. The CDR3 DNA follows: TGTGCCAGCAGTCAATACAGGGATCGGTACACTGAAGCTTTCTTT. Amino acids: CASSQYRDRYTEAFF.

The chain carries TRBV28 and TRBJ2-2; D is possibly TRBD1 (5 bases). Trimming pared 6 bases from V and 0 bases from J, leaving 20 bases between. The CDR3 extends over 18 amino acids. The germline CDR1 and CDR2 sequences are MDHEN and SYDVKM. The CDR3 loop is CASSPFFLGQANTGELFF. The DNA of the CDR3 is TGTGCCAGCAGCCCTTTTTTTTTGGGGCAGGCGAACACCGGGGAGCTGTTTTTT.

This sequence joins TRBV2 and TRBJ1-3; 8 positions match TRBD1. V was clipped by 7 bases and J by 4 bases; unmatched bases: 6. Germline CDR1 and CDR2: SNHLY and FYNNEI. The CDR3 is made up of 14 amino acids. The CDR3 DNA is TGTGCCAGCACTCAGGGGGCTTCAGGAAACACCATATATTTT. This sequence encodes CASTQGASGNTIYF. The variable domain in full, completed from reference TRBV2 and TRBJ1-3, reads EPEVTQTPSHQVTQMGQEVILRCVPISNHLYFYWYRQILGQKVEFLVSFYNNEISEKSEIFDDQFSVERPDGSNFTLKIRSTKLEDSAMYFCASTQGASGNTIYFGEGSWLTVV.

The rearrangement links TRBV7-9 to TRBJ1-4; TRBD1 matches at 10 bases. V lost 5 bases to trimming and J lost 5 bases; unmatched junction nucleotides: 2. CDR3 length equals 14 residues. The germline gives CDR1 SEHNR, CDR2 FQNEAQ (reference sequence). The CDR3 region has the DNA TGTGCCAGCAGCCTGGACAGGGGGAATGAAAAACTGTTTTTT. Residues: CASSLDRGNEKLFF.

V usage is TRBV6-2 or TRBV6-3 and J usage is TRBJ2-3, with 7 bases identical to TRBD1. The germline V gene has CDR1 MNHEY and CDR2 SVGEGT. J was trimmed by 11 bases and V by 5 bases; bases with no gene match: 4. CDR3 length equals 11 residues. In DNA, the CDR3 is TGTGCCAGCAGTACCCCAGGGGGGCAGTATTTT. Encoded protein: CASSTPGGQYF.

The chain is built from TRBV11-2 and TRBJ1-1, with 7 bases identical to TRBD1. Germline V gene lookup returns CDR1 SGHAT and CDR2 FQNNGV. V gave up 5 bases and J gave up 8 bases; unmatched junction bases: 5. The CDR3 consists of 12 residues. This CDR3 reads CASSLRGQEAFF. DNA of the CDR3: TGTGCCAGCAGCCTCAGGGGACAGGAAGCTTTCTTT.

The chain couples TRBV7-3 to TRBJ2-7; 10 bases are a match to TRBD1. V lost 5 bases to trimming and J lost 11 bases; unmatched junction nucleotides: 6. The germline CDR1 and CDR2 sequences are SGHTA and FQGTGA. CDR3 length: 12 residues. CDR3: CASSLPGQGKYF. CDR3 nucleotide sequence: TGTGCCAGCAGCCTACCGGGACAGGGGAAGTACTTC.

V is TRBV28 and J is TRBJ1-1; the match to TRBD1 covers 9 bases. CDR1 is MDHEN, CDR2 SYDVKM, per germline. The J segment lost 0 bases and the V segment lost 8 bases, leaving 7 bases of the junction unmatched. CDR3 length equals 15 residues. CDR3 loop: CASPPGQGLNTEAFF. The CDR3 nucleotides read TGTGCCAGCCCTCCGGGACAGGGTTTGAACACTGAAGCTTTCTTT. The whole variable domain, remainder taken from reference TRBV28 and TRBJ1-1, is DVKVTQSSRYLVKRTGEKVFLECVQDMDHENMFWYRQDPGLGLRLIYFSYDVKMKEKGDIPEGYSVSREKKERFSLILESASTNQTSMYLCASPPGQGLNTEAFFGQGTRLTVV.

The CDR3 nucleotides are TGTGCCAGTAGTGATGGACTAGTTCATGAGACCCAGTACTTC. This gives the protein CASSDGLVHETQYF. This chain joins TRBV19 and TRBJ2-5; 7 nucleotides agree with TRBD2. In germline, CDR1 is LNHDA, CDR2 SQIVND (reference sequence). The V segment lost 5 bases and the J segment 5 bases; nucleotides outside the gene matches: 8. The CDR3 runs to 14 residues.

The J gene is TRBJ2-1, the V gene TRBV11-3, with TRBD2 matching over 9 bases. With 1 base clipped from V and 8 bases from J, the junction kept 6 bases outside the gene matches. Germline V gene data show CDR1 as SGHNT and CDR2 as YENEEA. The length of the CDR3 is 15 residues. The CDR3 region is CASSLGGGRADEQFF. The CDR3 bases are TGTGCCAGCAGCTTAGGAGGCGGGAGGGCCGATGAGCAGTTCTTC.

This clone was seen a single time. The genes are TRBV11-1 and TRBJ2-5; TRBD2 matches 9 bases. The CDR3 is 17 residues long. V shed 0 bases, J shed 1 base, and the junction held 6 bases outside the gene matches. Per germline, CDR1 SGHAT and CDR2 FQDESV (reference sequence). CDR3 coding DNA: TGTGCCAGCAGCTTAGCGTTTTCTAGCGGGGCCCAAGAGACCCAGTACTTC. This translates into CASSLAFSSGAQETQYF.